Presented here are 20 T cell receptor beta chains from one specimen sequenced in a study of cytomegalovirus exposure and HLA in healthy donors. The study ran its PCR with 60 Vbeta and 13 Jbeta primers. Sequencing was performed with immunoSEQ multiplex PCR; in TCRdb, only in-frame clones are kept and a portion is missing. The sample has around 110,000 clones, approximately 80% seen once; the top ten hold approximately 3.7%. Sequencing used PBMCs. Receptor source: a man in his fifties or sixties in good health and CMV-seronegative.

The V gene is TRBV7-9, the J gene TRBJ2-2; D is unresolved. This CDR3 spans 16 amino acids. V lost 5 bases and J lost 4, with 17 bases in between. CDR1 and CDR2 (germline): SEHNR, FQNEAQ (reference sequence). CDR3 coding DNA: TGTGCCAGCAGCCCGTTCACCCTTAGGAGCACCGGGGAGCTGTTTTTT. It translates to CASSPFTLRSTGELFF.

The rearrangement links TRBV4-2 to TRBJ1-2; D not resolved. Trimming took 1 base from V and 1 from J, leaving 10 bases between them. CDR3 length: 15 amino acids. Germline V gene data show CDR1 as LGHNA and CDR2 as YNFKEQ. CDR3 residues: CASSQGESLNYGYTF. CDR3 nucleotide sequence: TGTGCCAGCAGCCAAGGGGAGAGCCTTAACTATGGCTACACCTTC.

The chain combines TRBV29-1 with TRBJ1-2; no firm D call. Trimming removed 8 bases at V and 4 bases at J, with 14 bases between. The CDR3 consists of 12 residues. Germline V gene data show CDR1 as SQVTM and CDR2 as ANQGSEA. The DNA of the CDR3 is TGCAGCTCTAGCCTCGAGGGCTATGGCTACACCTTC. Protein: CSSSLEGYGYTF.

This clone was seen a few times. The V and J genes are TRBV28 and TRBJ1-4; TRBD1 matches at 9 bases. After removal of 5 bases from V and 7 bases from J, the junction contained 11 bases not matched to a gene. In germline, CDR1 is MDHEN, CDR2 SYDVKM. This CDR3 spans 16 amino acids. The CDR3 protein is CASSPSGTGLTEKLFF. The DNA of the CDR3 is TGTGCCAGCAGTCCATCGGGGACAGGGTTAACTGAAAAACTGTTTTTT.

This clone showed up just once. The V and J genes are TRBV10-2 and TRBJ2-1; 8 bases align to TRBD2. There are 15 residues in the CDR3. The trim removed 2 bases at V and 8 bases at J, leaving 8 bases unmatched. Per germline, CDR1 WSHSY and CDR2 SAAADI. The CDR3 spells CASSERRGGLDEQFF. The CDR3 DNA sequence: TGCGCCAGCAGTGAGCGACGGGGGGGCCTCGATGAGCAGTTCTTC.

This chain connects TRBV6-5 to TRBJ1-2; D is possibly TRBD1 (6 bases). In germline, CDR1 is MNHEY, CDR2 SVGAGI. V shed 0 bases and J shed 2 bases, with 10 bases lying between them. The CDR3 length is 15 residues. CDR3 coding DNA: TGTGCCAGCAGTTACTCGGGACAAGGGAACTATGGCTACACCTTC. Amino acids: CASSYSGQGNYGYTF.

V and J are TRBV19 and TRBJ2-3; TRBD1 aligns across 8 bases. The CDR3 runs 16 residues. The germline CDR1 and CDR2 sequences are LNHDA and SQIVND (reference sequence). The V and J ends lost 4 bases and 3 bases, in that order; junction bases with no gene match: 9. The CDR3 spells CASSTRTGPPTDTQYF. The CDR3 nucleotides read TGTGCCAGTAGTACTAGGACAGGGCCCCCGACAGATACGCAGTATTTT.

V usage is TRBV6-4 and J usage is TRBJ2-5; a weak D match, TRBD2 (7 bases). The germline gives CDR1 MRHNA, CDR2 SNTAGT. Trimming shortened V by 1 base and J by 4 bases, and 16 bases separated the two germline ends. CDR3 length equals 16 residues. CDR3 in DNA: TGTGCCAGCAGTGACTGGGACTCTCGGGGGGCAGAGACCCAGTACTTC. Translated, it gives CASSDWDSRGAETQYF.

This clone has more than one count but fewer than ten. The chain combines TRBV5-8 with TRBJ2-7, with D possibly being TRBD1 (6 bases). Trimming pared 0 bases from V and 5 bases from J, leaving 12 bases between. This CDR3 has 14 amino acids. Germline-derived CDR1 and CDR2 are SGHTS and YDEGEE. CDR3 amino acids: CASSLDRAVDEQYF. CDR3 nucleotide sequence: TGTGCCAGCAGCTTGGACAGGGCTGTGGACGAGCAGTACTTC.

This clone has only a few counts. This chain links TRBV5-1 with TRBJ2-7; the D is unclear. Germline V CDR1 and CDR2: SGHRS, YFSETQ. The length of the CDR3 is 12 residues. Trimming removed 0 bases at V and 5 bases at J, with 6 bases between. CDR3 coding DNA: TGCGCCAGCAGCTTGGATGCGGACGAGCAGTACTTC. It encodes CASSLDADEQYF.

This clone was observed once. The chain recombines TRBV2 with TRBJ2-3; possible D gene TRBD2, 6 bases. V gave up 8 bases and J gave up 0 bases, with 12 bases separating them. Germline V gene sequence: CDR1 SNHLY, CDR2 FYNNEI. The CDR3 contains 14 residues. In DNA, the CDR3 is TGTGCCAGCCAGGTAGGGACTAGCACAGATACGCAGTATTTT. Translation gives CASQVGTSTDTQYF.

The gene calls are TRBV19 and TRBJ2-3; D is perhaps TRBD1 (7 bases). Germline assignment: CDR1 LNHDA and CDR2 SQIVND (reference sequence). CDR3 length: 16 amino acids. The V gene lost 2 bases and the J gene lost 3 bases, with 15 bases spanning the gap. The CDR3 nucleotides are TGTGCCAGTAGTATAATGGCAGGGGGGAGGACAGATACGCAGTATTTT. It translates to CASSIMAGGRTDTQYF.

The J gene is TRBJ2-4, the V gene TRBV5-4, with D perhaps TRBD1 (6 bases). The germline V gene has CDR1 SGHNT and CDR2 YYREEE (reference sequence). V lost 4 bases to trimming and J lost 5 bases, with 13 bases between them. The CDR3 length is 14 residues. The CDR3 nucleotides read TGTGCCAGCAGCCTCCAGGGGCACCAAAACATTCAGTACTTC. It codes for CASSLQGHQNIQYF.

The chain's CDR3 is CAISESGKGIHSPLHF. The CDR3 DNA is TGTGCCATCAGTGAGTCGGGTAAGGGGATCCATTCACCCCTCCACTTT. V gene TRBV10-3 combines with J gene TRBJ1-6; TRBD1 might be the D (5 bases). In germline, CDR1 is ENHRY, CDR2 SYGVKD. This CDR3 has 16 residues. Trimming left V 0 bases short and J 8 bases short, with 14 bases between.

This chain links TRBV19 with TRBJ1-6, with 8 positions matching TRBD1. J was trimmed by 7 bases and V by 6 bases; bases with no gene match: 5. Per the germline V gene, CDR1 is LNHDA and CDR2 is SQIVND (reference sequence). This CDR3 contains 14 residues. CDR3 protein: CASSTGTGNSPLHF. As DNA, the CDR3 is TGTGCCAGTAGCACAGGGACAGGCAATTCACCCCTCCACTTT. Using reference TRBV19 and TRBJ1-6 for the parts outside the CDR3, the full variable domain is DGGITQSPKYLFRKEGQNVTLSCEQNLNHDAMYWYRQDPGQGLRLIYYSQIVNDFQKGDIAEGYSVSREKKESFPLTVTSAQKNPTAFYLCASSTGTGNSPLHFGNGTRLTVT.

This clone has more than one count but fewer than ten. The chain uses TRBV6-6 and TRBJ1-2; D is possibly TRBD1 (6 bases). The ends were cut back, 11 bases at V and 0 bases at J, with 13 bases in the middle. Looked up from germline, CDR1 is MNHNY and CDR2 is SVGAGI (reference sequence). The CDR3 totals 13 residues. CDR3 residues: CAGRQAANYGYTF. CDR3 coding DNA: TGTGCCGGAAGACAGGCAGCTAACTATGGCTACACCTTC.

This rearrangement joins TRBV6-5 to TRBJ1-1, with 8 bases identical to TRBD1. CDR3 size: 15 residues. CDR1 is MNHEY and CDR2 is SVGAGI in the germline V gene. V dropped 6 bases and J dropped 5; count of bases not matched to a gene: 11. This CDR3 is CASRRDRLGGTEAFF. As DNA, the CDR3 is TGTGCCAGCAGAAGGGACAGGCTGGGAGGTACTGAAGCTTTCTTT.

The rearrangement links TRBV4-3 to TRBJ1-5; D may be TRBD1 (5 bases). This CDR3 comprises 15 residues. V lost 0 bases and J lost 5, with 11 bases in between. Germline CDR1 reads LGHNA; CDR2 reads YSLEER. The CDR3 region is CASSQDGGGHQPQHF. CDR3 DNA: TGCGCCAGCAGCCAAGACGGGGGGGGTCATCAGCCCCAGCATTTT.

In this sample, this clone turned up a few times. The chain links TRBV7-2 to TRBJ1-2; unclear D gene. CDR1 and CDR2 (germline): SGHTA, FQGNSA. V was trimmed by 3 bases and J by 6 bases, leaving 8 bases between them. The length of the CDR3 is 12 residues. The CDR3 protein is CASSFSQDGYTF. For the CDR3, the DNA is TGTGCCAGCAGCTTCTCCCAGGATGGCTACACCTTC.

This clone has more than one count but fewer than ten. V gene TRBV6-1 combines with J gene TRBJ2-5, with 12 nucleotides matching TRBD2. Germline CDR1 and CDR2: MNHNS and SASEGT. V shed 4 bases and J 6 bases; nucleotides not matched to a gene: 9. This CDR3 has 16 residues. The CDR3 sequence is CASSGASGGAGKTQYF. The CDR3 coding sequence is TGTGCCAGCAGTGGGGCTAGCGGGGGGGCCGGAAAGACCCAGTACTTC.